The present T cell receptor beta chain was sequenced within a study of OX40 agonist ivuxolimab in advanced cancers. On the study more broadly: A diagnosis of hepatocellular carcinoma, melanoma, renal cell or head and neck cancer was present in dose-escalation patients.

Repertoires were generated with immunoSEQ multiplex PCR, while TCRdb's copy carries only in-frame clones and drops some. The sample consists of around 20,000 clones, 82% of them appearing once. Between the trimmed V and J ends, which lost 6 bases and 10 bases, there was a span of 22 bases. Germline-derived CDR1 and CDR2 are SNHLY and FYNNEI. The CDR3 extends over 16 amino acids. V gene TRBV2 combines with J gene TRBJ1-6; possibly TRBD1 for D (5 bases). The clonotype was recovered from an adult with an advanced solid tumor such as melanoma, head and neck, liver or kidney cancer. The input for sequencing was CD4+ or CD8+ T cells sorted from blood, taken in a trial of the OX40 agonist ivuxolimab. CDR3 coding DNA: TGTGCCAGCAGAGCCGTAGGTGACAGTGGAAAGTCACCCCTCCACTTT. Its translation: CASRAVGDSGKSPLHF.